The 24 T cell receptor beta chains presented below share a single source sample, sequenced in a study of control samples from healthy donors and cancer patients. The data were produced by immunoSEQ multiplex PCR, yet TCRdb's version contains in-frame clones alone and is incomplete. This table holds 100,000 or so clones, around 80% found once. The sequenced material came from blood. All receptors come from an older woman in good health.

This clone appeared a single time. The V gene is TRBV18, the J gene TRBJ1-5; 8 nucleotides align to TRBD1. V gave up 2 bases and J gave up 6 bases; unmatched junction bases: 9. The CDR3 is made up of 16 amino acids. Germline V CDR1 and CDR2: KGHSH, LQKENI. In nucleotides, the CDR3 is TGTGCCAGCTCACCATCGGGACAGGTTGATGTTCAGCCCCAGCATTTT. Translated, it gives CASSPSGQVDVQPQHF.

This clone was observed at least ten times. The chain joins TRBV2 to TRBJ1-1; tentatively, D is TRBD1 (5 bases). The germline V gene encodes CDR1 SNHLY and CDR2 FYNNEI. This CDR3 comprises 13 residues. Trimming removed 1 base at V and 8 bases at J, with 11 bases between. The CDR3: CASSEVGQGEAFF. CDR3 coding DNA: TGTGCCAGCAGTGAAGTGGGTCAGGGAGAAGCTTTCTTT.

The chain couples TRBV7-2 to TRBJ1-4; D is uncertain. Trimming cost V 4 bases and J 7 bases, with 10 bases left between them. The germline gives CDR1 SGHTA, CDR2 FQGNSA. This CDR3 is built from 13 residues. The CDR3 nucleotides are TGTGCCAGCAGCTCAGAGGTTGTTGAAAAACTGTTTTTT. Its protein is CASSSEVVEKLFF.

The rearrangement uses TRBV5-1 and TRBJ2-5; D gene uncertain. The CDR3 is 15 residues long. The germline gives CDR1 SGHRS, CDR2 YFSETQ. V was pared by 0 bases and J by 1 base, with 10 bases between. The DNA of the CDR3 is TGCGCCAGCAGCTTGGGTTCGCAACTCCAAGAGACCCAGTACTTC. This translates into CASSLGSQLQETQYF.

V gene TRBV16 combines with J gene TRBJ1-1; a weak D match, TRBD1 (5 bases). Looked up from germline, CDR1 is KGHSY and CDR2 is FQNENV. V lost 0 bases, J lost 10 bases, and 15 bases lay in between. The CDR3 covers 14 residues. The DNA for the CDR3 is TGTGCCAGCAGCCAATCGACAGTCAACAGTGTAGCTTTCTTT. It yields the protein CASSQSTVNSVAFF.

This chain uses TRBV19 with TRBJ1-3, with D possibly TRBD1 on 5 matching bases. Germline V gene data show CDR1 as LNHDA and CDR2 as SQIVND (reference sequence). The CDR3 loop spans 15 amino acids. The V end lost 5 bases, the J end lost 0 bases, and 11 bases lay between the germline ends. The CDR3 protein is CASSPTASSGNTIYF. As DNA, the CDR3 is TGTGCCAGTAGTCCGACAGCCTCCTCTGGAAACACCATATATTTT.

The chain links TRBV4-1 to TRBJ2-2; D unresolved. The germline V gene has CDR1 MGHRA and CDR2 YSYEKL. The CDR3 has 19 residues. The V gene lost 4 bases and the J gene lost 2 bases, with 23 bases spanning the gap. The CDR3 coding sequence is TGCGCCAGCAGCCTAGGTCCGATTAGGCCCTGGGAAAACACCGGGGAGCTGTTTTTT. Amino acids: CASSLGPIRPWENTGELFF.

The chain has TRBV5-1 and TRBJ2-7; the D is unclear. Trimming stripped 6 bases from V and 2 bases from J, with 15 bases between. Germline assignment: CDR1 SGHRS and CDR2 YFSETQ. This CDR3 is 14 amino acids long. CDR3 coding DNA: TGCGCCAGCACCACCCCCAGGTACCCCTACGAGCAGTACTTC. Amino acid sequence: CASTTPRYPYEQYF.

This rearrangement joins TRBV6-4 to TRBJ2-3, with a tentative D call TRBD2 (5 bases). V was cut by 5 bases and J by 2 bases, with 11 bases left in between. CDR3 length: 14 amino acids. CDR1 and CDR2 from the germline V gene are MRHNA and SNTAGT. The CDR3, as DNA: TGTGCCAGCAGTAGGTCGGGGAACACAGATACGCAGTATTTT. The encoded protein is CASSRSGNTDTQYF.

The rearrangement uses TRBV27 and TRBJ1-1, with D uncertain. The V end was cut by 2 bases, the J end by 0 bases, with 4 bases between. Germline V gene data show CDR1 as MNHEY and CDR2 as SMNVEV (reference sequence). The CDR3 has 13 residues. The CDR3 nucleotides read TGTGCCAGCAGTTTACAAGTGAACACTGAAGCTTTCTTT. The encoded protein is CASSLQVNTEAFF.

The chain has TRBV5-5 and TRBJ1-6; maybe TRBD1 (5 bases). Trimming left V 2 bases short and J 0 bases short, with 6 bases between. Germline V gene data show CDR1 as SGHKS and CDR2 as YYEKEE (reference sequence). CDR3 length equals 15 residues. The chain's CDR3 is CASSFGASYNSPLHF. DNA of the CDR3: TGTGCCAGCAGCTTCGGGGCCTCCTATAATTCACCCCTCCACTTT.

This clone appeared a single time. V usage is TRBV6-5 and J usage is TRBJ2-5; D is undetermined. Trimming removed 3 bases at V and 4 bases at J, with 6 bases between. Per the germline V gene, CDR1 is MNHEY and CDR2 is SVGAGI. This CDR3 contains 12 residues. CDR3 sequence reads: CASSYGIETQYF. The CDR3 DNA reads TGTGCCAGCAGTTATGGGATAGAGACCCAGTACTTC.

The rearrangement links TRBV10-3 to TRBJ2-5; 14 bases line up with TRBD2. The CDR3 sequence is 14 residues long. V shed 8 bases and J 1 base; nucleotides not matched to a gene: 0. Germline V gives CDR1 ENHRY, CDR2 SYGVKD. DNA of the CDR3: TGTGCCATCGGGACTAGCGGGGGCCAAGAGACCCAGTACTTC. It translates to CAIGTSGGQETQYF.

The chain employs TRBV7-9 and TRBJ2-1; D is possibly TRBD2 (6 bases). Germline-derived CDR1 and CDR2 are SEHNR and FQNEAQ (reference sequence). V lost 5 bases and J 9 bases, leaving 17 bases between the germline ends. CDR3 length: 14 amino acids. The CDR3 here is CASSLPEGFGEQFF. The DNA for the CDR3 is TGTGCCAGCAGCCTACCGGAGGGGTTCGGTGAGCAGTTCTTC.

V and J are TRBV10-2 and TRBJ2-3; the D is unclear. V lost 4 bases to trimming and J lost 2 bases, with 1 base between them. In germline, CDR1 is WSHSY, CDR2 SAAADI. The CDR3 contains 11 residues. For the CDR3, the DNA is TGCGCCAGCAGTGTCACAGATACGCAGTATTTT. Encoded protein: CASSVTDTQYF.

V usage is TRBV5-1 and J usage is TRBJ2-5; D perhaps matches TRBD2 (5 bases). V was cut by 0 bases and J by 5 bases, with 5 bases left in between. The V gene's germline CDR1 is SGHRS and CDR2 YFSETQ. The CDR3 length is 12 residues. This CDR3 reads CASSLGRETQYF. The CDR3 DNA follows: TGCGCCAGCAGCTTGGGGAGGGAGACCCAGTACTTC.

This chain uses TRBV15 with TRBJ2-3; TRBD1 matches 12 bases. The junction had 1 base not matched to a gene; V was cut back by 3 bases and J by 3 bases. The germline V gene encodes CDR1 LNHNV and CDR2 YYDKDF (reference sequence). The CDR3 has 15 amino acids. This CDR3 reads CATSRGQGATDTQYF. CDR3 bases: TGTGCCACCAGCAGGGGACAGGGGGCAACAGATACGCAGTATTTT.

V usage is TRBV19 and J usage is TRBJ2-2, with D maybe TRBD2 (5 bases). The CDR3 has 13 residues. Germline loops: CDR1 LNHDA, CDR2 SQIVND (reference sequence). Deletions cut 3 bases from V and 7 bases from J, with 9 bases between. This chain's CDR3 is CASSIDGGGELFF. The CDR3 region has the DNA TGTGCCAGTAGTATCGATGGAGGCGGGGAGCTGTTTTTT.

The rearrangement joins TRBV5-1 to TRBJ1-1; D is unresolved. From germline, CDR1 is SGHRS and CDR2 YFSETQ. Trimming took 0 bases from V and 5 from J, leaving 14 bases between them. CDR3 length: 15 residues. This chain's CDR3 is CASSLEGRGRTEAFF. The CDR3 nucleotides are TGCGCCAGCAGCTTGGAAGGAAGAGGGCGGACTGAAGCTTTCTTT.

This chain links TRBV19 with TRBJ2-6; 8 bases are a match to TRBD1. Per the germline V gene, CDR1 is LNHDA and CDR2 is SQIVND (reference sequence). This CDR3 has 18 residues. The J segment lost 1 base and the V segment lost 5 bases, leaving 10 bases of the junction unmatched. CDR3 region: CASSALTGADSGANVLTF. In nucleotides, the CDR3 is TGTGCCAGTAGTGCTTTGACAGGGGCTGATTCTGGGGCCAACGTCCTGACTTTC. The full variable domain, rest sourced from reference TRBV19 and TRBJ2-6, is DGGITQSPKYLFRKEGQNVTLSCEQNLNHDAMYWYRQDPGQGLRLIYYSQIVNDFQKGDIAEGYSVSREKKESFPLTVTSAQKNPTAFYLCASSALTGADSGANVLTFGAGSRLTVL.

The J gene is TRBJ1-2, the V gene TRBV6-5, with D maybe TRBD1 (6 bases). The CDR3 totals 14 residues. Trimming removed 4 bases at V and 5 bases at J, with 14 bases between. Germline lookup yields CDR1 MNHEY and CDR2 SVGAGI. The CDR3 spells CASSLHREGYGYTF. The DNA for the CDR3 is TGTGCCAGCAGTTTACACAGGGAAGGGTATGGCTACACCTTC.

The rearrangement uses TRBV28 and TRBJ1-6; 8 bases map to TRBD1. V shed 5 bases, J shed 6 bases, and the junction held 9 bases outside the gene matches. The CDR3 is 16 amino acids. The germline V gene encodes CDR1 MDHEN and CDR2 SYDVKM. This chain's CDR3 is CASSMTGVFSNSPLHF. The CDR3 DNA sequence: TGTGCCAGCAGTATGACAGGGGTCTTTAGTAATTCACCCCTCCACTTT.

In this sample, this clone turned up a few times. The chain links TRBV28 to TRBJ2-7; D possibly corresponds to TRBD2 (6 bases). Germline V CDR1 and CDR2: MDHEN, SYDVKM. This CDR3 is 15 amino acids long. Between the trimmed V and J ends, which lost 3 bases and 3 bases, there was a span of 15 bases. In nucleotides, the CDR3 is TGTGCCAGCAGTTTCTTGGCGGGATGGGTCTACGAGCAGTACTTC. Encoded protein: CASSFLAGWVYEQYF.

The rearrangement uses TRBV9 and TRBJ1-1, with 10 bases matching TRBD1. The CDR3 totals 15 residues. V lost 3 bases, J lost 2 bases, and 4 bases stayed unmatched. Germline CDR1 and CDR2: SGDLS and YYNGEE. CDR3 in amino acids: CASSAGTGANTEAFF. The DNA for the CDR3 is TGTGCCAGCAGCGCCGGGACAGGGGCCAACACTGAAGCTTTCTTT.